This T cell receptor beta chain was recorded in a study of radiotherapy plus CTLA-4 blockade in lung cancer (dated by TCRdb to the late 2010s). About the investigation overall: Objective responses were observed in approximately 17% of enrolled patients, and disease control was achieved in roughly 30%. What the research found in general, with its limitations: After treatment with radiotherapy and ipilimumab, TCR clones that originated in tumors expanded in peripheral blood. The strongest predictors of response, as reported, were early dynamic changes in blood T cell clones along with a rise in serum interferon-beta after radiation.

Counted from cysteine to phenylalanine, this CDR3 has 14 amino acids. Only the CDR3 part of the read is kept: 42 bases, read in frame from the first base. Trimming leaves V shorter by 7 bases and J shorter by 0 bases, with the junction holding 4 bases beyond the gene matches. Based on the germline V gene, the CDR1 and CDR2 sequences are MDHEN and SYDVKM. Library method: the immunoSEQ multiplex PCR assay. TCRdb mirrors the immuneACCESS table, restricted to in-frame sequences. Some clones are absent from its copies; in checked studies, under half trace to an unresolved V gene, and the reason for the others is unknown. A total of 90,000 or so clones appear in this sample, more than 75% of them only once. More than 2% of the sample comes from the top ten. On this clone: Its specific antigen is unknown. There are no base qualities to consult, and no much larger clone falls within one base.

The study evaluated CTLA-4 blockade (ipilimumab) given together with focal radiation therapy in patients who had chemo-refractory metastatic non-small-cell lung cancer. The V and J genes are TRBV28 and TRBJ2-3, with TRBD2 identical over 7 junction bases. Sequenced material: peripheral blood, taken from a patient treated with radiotherapy plus ipilimumab. The source is a human donor with non-small cell lung cancer who had a partial response to radiotherapy plus ipilimumab. The DNA sequence reads TGTGCCAGCAACTTAGCGGGTAGCACAGATACGCAGTATTTT. This gives the protein CASNLAGSTDTQYF.